Below, 10 T cell receptor beta chains from the same sample are listed, as sequenced in a study of T cell responses to AZD1222 COVID-19 vaccine. TCRdb's table, derived via immunoSEQ multiplex PCR, lists solely in-frame clones and lacks some. The sample includes 140,000 to 150,000 clones, about 93% of them seen just once. This sample comprised peripheral blood, obtained on day 0 of AZD1222 vaccination. These TCRs come from an adult in good health.

This clone showed up just a few times. V and J are TRBV9 and TRBJ2-7, with D possibly matching TRBD2 (5 bases). The CDR3 consists of 15 residues. Germline assignment: CDR1 SGDLS and CDR2 YYNGEE. V dropped 9 bases and J dropped 0 bases, with 19 bases sitting between them. CDR3 sequence: CANRKVAYSSYEQYF. The CDR3 DNA is TGTGCCAACCGAAAAGTAGCGTACAGCTCCTACGAGCAGTACTTC.

This sequence joins TRBV24-1 and TRBJ2-1; the match to TRBD2 covers 12 bases. Unmatched junction bases numbered 7, after V lost 7 bases and J lost 7 bases. From germline, CDR1 is KGHDR and CDR2 SFDVKD. This CDR3 region has 15 residues. The chain's CDR3 is CATSGLAGIGNEQFF. The CDR3 nucleotides are TGTGCCACCAGCGGACTAGCGGGAATTGGAAATGAGCAGTTCTTC.

V gene TRBV19 combines with J gene TRBJ2-1, with a tentative D call TRBD1 (6 bases). V shed 10 bases and J shed 14 bases, with 18 bases lying between them. This CDR3 contains 11 residues. The germline gives CDR1 LNHDA, CDR2 SQIVND (reference sequence). The CDR3 DNA follows: TGTGCCACCTCGACAGGCCCCAACAAGTTCTTC. Translation: CATSTGPNKFF.

The sample holds one count of this clone. J is TRBJ2-1 and V is TRBV19; 11 nucleotides match TRBD2. CDR3 size: 16 residues. Germline-derived CDR1 and CDR2 are LNHDA and SQIVND (reference sequence). V lost 3 bases and J lost 9; bases outside the gene matches: 10. CDR3 protein: CASSIYSGRAKREQFF. The CDR3 region has the DNA TGTGCCAGTAGTATCTATAGCGGGAGGGCGAAACGTGAGCAGTTCTTC.

This clone was detected a few times. The rearrangement joins TRBV4-1 to TRBJ2-2; D is perhaps TRBD1 (6 bases). CDR1 and CDR2 (germline): MGHRA, YSYEKL. V was shortened by 2 bases and J by 4 bases, with 8 bases between the two germline ends. The CDR3 is 14 amino acids. The CDR3 loop is CASSQIQGTGELFF. CDR3 nucleotides: TGCGCCAGCAGCCAAATACAGGGCACCGGGGAGCTGTTTTTT.

The chain couples TRBV6-4 to TRBJ1-5; 7 bases are shared with TRBD1. The junction had 22 bases not matched to a gene; V was cut back by 2 bases and J by 0 bases. Germline V CDR1 and CDR2: MRHNA, SNTAGT. This CDR3 is built from 22 residues. The CDR3 spells CASSDTKKPGTETKYSNQPQHF. The CDR3, as DNA: TGTGCCAGCAGTGACACAAAGAAACCCGGGACAGAAACAAAGTATAGCAATCAGCCCCAGCATTTT.

The gene calls are TRBV2 and TRBJ1-6; D remains unclear. The CDR3 is 11 amino acids. V was trimmed by 7 bases and J by 13 bases, leaving 11 bases between them. Germline lookup yields CDR1 SNHLY and CDR2 FYNNEI. In DNA form, the CDR3 reads TGTGCCAGCAATCAGCCCGGTCCCCTCCACTTT. Translation: CASNQPGPLHF.

The V gene is TRBV28, the J gene TRBJ1-5; 7 bases align to TRBD1. V trimming: 5 bases; J trimming: 4 bases; junction bases outside the gene matches: 8. This CDR3 is built from 15 residues. CDR1 and CDR2 (germline): MDHEN, SYDVKM. Here the CDR3 DNA reads TGTGCCAGCAGTGGGGTCGGGACAGCTAATCAGCCCCAGCATTTT. Amino acid sequence: CASSGVGTANQPQHF.

The gene calls are TRBV20-1 and TRBJ1-3; D is possibly TRBD1 (6 bases). This CDR3 has 14 residues. V was pared by 3 bases and J by 2 bases, with 11 bases between. CDR1 is DFQATT, CDR2 SNEGSKA, per germline (reference sequence). This CDR3 reads CSASDRTTGNTIYF. The DNA for the CDR3 is TGCAGTGCTAGTGACAGGACGACTGGAAACACCATATATTTT.

The CDR3, as DNA: TGCGCCAGCAGCCCCCGGGGGACAGCCCAAGAGACCCAGTACTTC. It encodes CASSPRGTAQETQYF. This chain uses TRBV5-1 with TRBJ2-5; a weak D match, TRBD1 (7 bases). This CDR3 is 15 amino acids long. The V and J ends lost 4 bases and 1 base respectively, with 14 bases between them. Germline V gene sequence: CDR1 SGHRS, CDR2 YFSETQ. The variable domain in full, with the rest retrieved from reference TRBV5-1 and TRBJ2-5, is KAGVTQTPRYLIKTRGQQVTLSCSPISGHRSVSWYQQTPGQGLQFLFEYFSETQRNKGNFPGRFSGRQFSNSRSEMNVSTLELGDSALYLCASSPRGTAQETQYFGPGTRLLVL.